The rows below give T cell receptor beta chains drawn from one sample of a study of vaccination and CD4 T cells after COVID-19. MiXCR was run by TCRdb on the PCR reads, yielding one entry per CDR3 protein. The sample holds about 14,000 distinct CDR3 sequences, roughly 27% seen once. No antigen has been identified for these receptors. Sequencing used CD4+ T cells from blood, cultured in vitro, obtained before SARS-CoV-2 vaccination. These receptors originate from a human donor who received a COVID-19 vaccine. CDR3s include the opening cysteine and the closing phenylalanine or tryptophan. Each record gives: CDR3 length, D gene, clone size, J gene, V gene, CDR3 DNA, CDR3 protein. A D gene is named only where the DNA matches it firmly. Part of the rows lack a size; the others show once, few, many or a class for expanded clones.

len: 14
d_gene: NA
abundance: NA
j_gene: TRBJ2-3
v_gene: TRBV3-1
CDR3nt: TGTGCCTCGAACCCGGACGGATCCACAGATACGCAGTATTTT
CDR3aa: CASNPDGSTDTQYF

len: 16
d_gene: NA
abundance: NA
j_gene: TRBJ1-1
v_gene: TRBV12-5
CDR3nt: TGTGCTAGTGGTTTTACAACAGGGCCGGGAGGTCCTGAAGCTTTCTTT
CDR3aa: CASGFTTGPGGPEAFF

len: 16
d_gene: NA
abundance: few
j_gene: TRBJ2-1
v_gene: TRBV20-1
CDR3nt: TGCAGTGCTACCTCTTGGACTCCGACGGTGGCCAATGAGCAGTTCTTC
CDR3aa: CSATSWTPTVANEQFF

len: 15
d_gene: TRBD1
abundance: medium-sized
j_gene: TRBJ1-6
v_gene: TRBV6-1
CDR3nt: TGTGCCAGCAGGGAGGGCGGGACAGAGAATTCACCCCTCCACTTT
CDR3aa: CASREGGTENSPLHF

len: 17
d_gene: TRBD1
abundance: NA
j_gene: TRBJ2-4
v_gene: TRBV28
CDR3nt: TGTGCCAGCAGTTTACCCCCCTGGACAGGGGTCGGAAACATTCAGTACTTC
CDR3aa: CASSLPPWTGVGNIQYF

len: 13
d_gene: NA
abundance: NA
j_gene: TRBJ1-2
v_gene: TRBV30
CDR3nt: TGTGCCTGGAGTGTGGGCAATTACTATGGCTACACCTTC
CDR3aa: CAWSVGNYYGYTF

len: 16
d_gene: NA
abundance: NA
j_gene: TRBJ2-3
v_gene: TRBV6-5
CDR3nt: TGTGCCAGCAGTTACTCGACCGGGGTGGGCACAGATACGCAGTATTTT
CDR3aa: CASSYSTGVGTDTQYF

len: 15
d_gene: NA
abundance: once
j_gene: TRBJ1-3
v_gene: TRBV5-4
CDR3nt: TGTGCCAGCAGCTTCGACGGCCACTCTGGAAACACCATATATTTT
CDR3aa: CASSFDGHSGNTIYF

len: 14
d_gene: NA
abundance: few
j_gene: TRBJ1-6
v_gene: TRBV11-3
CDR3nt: TGTGCCAGCAGCATCGGGCTGAATAATTCACCCCTCCACTTT
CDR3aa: CASSIGLNNSPLHF

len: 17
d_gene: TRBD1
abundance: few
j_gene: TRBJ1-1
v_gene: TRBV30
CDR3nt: TGTGCCTGGAGTGTACATGAGGAGGGGGCCGTGGTCACTGAAGCTTTCTTT
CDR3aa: CAWSVHEEGAVVTEAFF

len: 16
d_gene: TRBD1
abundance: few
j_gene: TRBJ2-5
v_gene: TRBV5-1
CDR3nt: TGCGCCAGCAGCTTGGCGGACAGGGGAGGATCGGAGACCCAGTACTTC
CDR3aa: CASSLADRGGSETQYF

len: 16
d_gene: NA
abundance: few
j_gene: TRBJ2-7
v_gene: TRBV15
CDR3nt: TGTGCCACCAGCAGAGATTTCGGGGGTGGCGAGTACGAGCAGTACTTC
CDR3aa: CATSRDFGGGEYEQYF

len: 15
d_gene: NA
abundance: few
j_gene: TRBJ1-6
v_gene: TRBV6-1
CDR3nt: TGTGCCAGCACCCGACAGTACTCCTATAATTCACCCCTCCACTTT
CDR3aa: CASTRQYSYNSPLHF

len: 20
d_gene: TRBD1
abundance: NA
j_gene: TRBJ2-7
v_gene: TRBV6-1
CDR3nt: TGTGCCAGCAGATCTCACGACGTAACAGGGGCCTCTCCTCGTACCTACGAGCAGTACTTC
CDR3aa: CASRSHDVTGASPRTYEQYF

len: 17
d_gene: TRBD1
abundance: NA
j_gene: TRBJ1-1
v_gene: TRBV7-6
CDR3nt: TGTGCCAGCAGCGCTGAGACCGGGACAGGGGGCTTCACTGAAGCTTTCTTT
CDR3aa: CASSAETGTGGFTEAFF

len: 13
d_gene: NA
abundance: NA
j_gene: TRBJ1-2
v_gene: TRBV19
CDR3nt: TGTGCCACCTCGCAGGGGAGACTCTATGGCTACACCTTC
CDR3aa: CATSQGRLYGYTF

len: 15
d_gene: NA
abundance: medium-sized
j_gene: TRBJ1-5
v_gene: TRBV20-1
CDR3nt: TGCAGTGCTAGCTCGGGTGCCGATGGCAATCAGCCCCAGCATTTT
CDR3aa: CSASSGADGNQPQHF

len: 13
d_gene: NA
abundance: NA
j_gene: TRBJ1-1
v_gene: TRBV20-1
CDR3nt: TGCAGTGCTAGCTTGCTTCGGACAGAAGAAGCTTTCTTT
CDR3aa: CSASLLRTEEAFF

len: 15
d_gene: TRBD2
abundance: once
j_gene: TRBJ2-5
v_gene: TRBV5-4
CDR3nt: TGTGCCAGCAGCTTGTTGACTAGCGGGGGGGTGACCCAGTACTTC
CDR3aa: CASSLLTSGGVTQYF

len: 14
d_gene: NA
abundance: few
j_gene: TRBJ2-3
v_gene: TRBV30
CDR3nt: TGTGCCTGGAGGAGGGACCCGGGGACAGATACGCAGTATTTT
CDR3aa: CAWRRDPGTDTQYF

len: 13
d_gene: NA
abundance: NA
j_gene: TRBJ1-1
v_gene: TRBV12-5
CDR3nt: TGTGCTAGTGGCCTTACAGGGAACACTGAAGCTTTCTTT
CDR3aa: CASGLTGNTEAFF

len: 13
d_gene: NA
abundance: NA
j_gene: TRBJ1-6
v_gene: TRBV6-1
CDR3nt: TGTGCCAGCAGCGCCCAATACAATTCACCCCTCCACTTT
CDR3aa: CASSAQYNSPLHF

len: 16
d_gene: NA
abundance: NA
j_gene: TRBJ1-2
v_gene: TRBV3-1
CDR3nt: TGTGCCAGCAGCCAAGAAGGTCAGGGCTCTAACTATGGCTACACCTTC
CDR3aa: CASSQEGQGSNYGYTF

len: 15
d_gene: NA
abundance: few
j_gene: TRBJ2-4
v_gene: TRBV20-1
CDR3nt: TGCAGTGCTAGCCAGAGAGCCACCGGATCCAACATTCAGTACTTC
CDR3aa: CSASQRATGSNIQYF

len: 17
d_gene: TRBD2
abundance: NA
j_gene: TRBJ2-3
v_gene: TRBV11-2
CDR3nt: TGTGCCAGCAGCCTAGGACTAGCGGGGGGAAACACAGATACGCAGTATTTT
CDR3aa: CASSLGLAGGNTDTQYF

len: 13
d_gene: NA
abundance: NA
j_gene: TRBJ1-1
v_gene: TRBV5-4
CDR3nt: TGTGCCAGCAGCCGTCCCGGGGAGAGAAGGGCTTTCTTT
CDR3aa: CASSRPGERRAFF

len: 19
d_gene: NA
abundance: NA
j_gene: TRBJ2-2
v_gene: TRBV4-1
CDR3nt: TGCGCCAGCAGCCAAGATATCGAGGGATTAGGAAGGAACACCGGGGAGCTGTTTTTT
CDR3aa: CASSQDIEGLGRNTGELFF

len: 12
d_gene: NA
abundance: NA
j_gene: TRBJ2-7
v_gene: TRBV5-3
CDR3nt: TGTGCCAGCAGCACAGACAGCTACGAGCAGTACTTC
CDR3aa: CASSTDSYEQYF

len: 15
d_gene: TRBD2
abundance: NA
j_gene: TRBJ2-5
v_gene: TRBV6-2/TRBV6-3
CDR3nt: TGTGCCAGCGTTGAAGCGGGACTCCTCATGGAGACCCAGTACTTC
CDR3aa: CASVEAGLLMETQYF

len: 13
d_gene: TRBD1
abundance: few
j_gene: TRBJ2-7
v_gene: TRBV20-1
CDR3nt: TGCAGTGCTAGGGGCAGGGGGAATTACGAGCAGTACTTC
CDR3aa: CSARGRGNYEQYF

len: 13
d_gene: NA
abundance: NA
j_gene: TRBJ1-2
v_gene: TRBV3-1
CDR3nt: TGTGCCAGCAGCCAAGTCCAGAGGGGTGGCTACACCTTC
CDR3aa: CASSQVQRGGYTF

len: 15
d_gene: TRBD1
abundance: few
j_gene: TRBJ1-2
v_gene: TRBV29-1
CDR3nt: TGCAGCGTTGTTCGGGACAGGGAATTCGGGCATGGCTACACCTTC
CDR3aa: CSVVRDREFGHGYTF

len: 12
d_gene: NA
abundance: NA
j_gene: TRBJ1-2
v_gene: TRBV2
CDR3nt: TGTGCCAGCAACCCGGTCGGCTATGGCTACACCTTC
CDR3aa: CASNPVGYGYTF

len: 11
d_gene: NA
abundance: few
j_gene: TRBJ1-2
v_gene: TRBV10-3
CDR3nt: TGTGCCATAGACGGATACTATGGCTACACCTTC
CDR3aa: CAIDGYYGYTF

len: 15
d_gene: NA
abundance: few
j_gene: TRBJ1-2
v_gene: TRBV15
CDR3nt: TGTGCCACCAGCAGAGGGGCAGACTGGCGCTATGGCTACACCTTC
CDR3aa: CATSRGADWRYGYTF

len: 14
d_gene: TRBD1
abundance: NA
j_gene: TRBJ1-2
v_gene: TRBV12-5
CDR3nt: TGTGCTAGTGGACCCGACAGGGCGGACTACGGCTACACCTTC
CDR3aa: CASGPDRADYGYTF

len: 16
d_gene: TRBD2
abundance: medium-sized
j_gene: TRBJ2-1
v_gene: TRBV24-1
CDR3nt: TGTGCCACCAGTGACCCCGGGACTAGCACGTCCGGTGAGCAGTTCTTC
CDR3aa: CATSDPGTSTSGEQFF

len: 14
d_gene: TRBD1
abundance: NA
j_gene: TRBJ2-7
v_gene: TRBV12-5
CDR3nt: TGTGCTAGTGGTTTGGTCCGGGACAGCTACGAGCAGTACTTC
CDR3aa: CASGLVRDSYEQYF

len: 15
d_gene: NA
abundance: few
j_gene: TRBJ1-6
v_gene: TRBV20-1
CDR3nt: TGCAGTGCTTCCCAACCCGGGAGAGGCGGTTCACCCCTCCACTTT
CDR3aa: CSASQPGRGGSPLHF

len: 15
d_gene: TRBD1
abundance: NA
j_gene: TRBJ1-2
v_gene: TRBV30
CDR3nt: TGTGCCTGGAGTACTGGGACAGGGCTCCTGGGAGGCTACACCTTC
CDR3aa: CAWSTGTGLLGGYTF

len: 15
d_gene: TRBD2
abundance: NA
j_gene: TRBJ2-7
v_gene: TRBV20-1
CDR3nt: TGCAGTGCTAGAGAGACGGGGGGGTCCCGTTACGAGCAGTACTTC
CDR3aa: CSARETGGSRYEQYF

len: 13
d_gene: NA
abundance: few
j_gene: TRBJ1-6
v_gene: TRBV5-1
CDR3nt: TGCGCCAGCAGCTTGGAAGGGGATTCACCCCTCCACTTT
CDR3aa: CASSLEGDSPLHF

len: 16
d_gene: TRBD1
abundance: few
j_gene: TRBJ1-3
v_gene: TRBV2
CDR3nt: TGTGCCAGCAGTGACTACCAGACAGGGCGACGAAACACCATATATTTT
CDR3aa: CASSDYQTGRRNTIYF

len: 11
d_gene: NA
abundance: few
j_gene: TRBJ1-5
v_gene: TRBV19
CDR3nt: TGTGCCAGTAGTATGAGGGGGCCCCAGCATTTT
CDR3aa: CASSMRGPQHF

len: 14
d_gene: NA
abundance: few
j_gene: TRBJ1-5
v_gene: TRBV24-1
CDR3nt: TGTGCCATCCCGTTCGTCCAAAGCAATCAGCCCCAGCATTTT
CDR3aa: CAIPFVQSNQPQHF

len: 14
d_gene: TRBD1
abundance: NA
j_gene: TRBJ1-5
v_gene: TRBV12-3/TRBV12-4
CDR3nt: TGTGCCAGCAGTTCGACAGGGCTCAATCAGCCCCAGCATTTT
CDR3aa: CASSSTGLNQPQHF

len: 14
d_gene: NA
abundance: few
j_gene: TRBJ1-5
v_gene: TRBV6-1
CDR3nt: TGTGCCAGCACCCGGATAGGAGTTGGGCAGCCCCAGCATTTT
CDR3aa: CASTRIGVGQPQHF

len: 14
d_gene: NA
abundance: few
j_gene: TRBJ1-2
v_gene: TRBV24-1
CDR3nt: TGTGCCCCGGGGGAAAGGGACACTAACTATGGCTACACCTTC
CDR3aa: CAPGERDTNYGYTF

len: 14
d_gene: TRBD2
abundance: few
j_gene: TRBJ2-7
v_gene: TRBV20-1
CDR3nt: TGCAGTGCTAGAGAAGCGGGGGGGCCGGGGGAGCAGTACTTC
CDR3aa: CSAREAGGPGEQYF

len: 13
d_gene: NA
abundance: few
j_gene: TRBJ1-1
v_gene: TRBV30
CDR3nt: TGTGCCTGGAGTAAATTATTCAACACTGAAGCTTTCTTT
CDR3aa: CAWSKLFNTEAFF

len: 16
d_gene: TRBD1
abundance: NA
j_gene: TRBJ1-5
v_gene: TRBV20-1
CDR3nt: TGCAGTGCTAGAGAGCCCACAGGGGGCGGCAATCAGCCCCAGCATTTT
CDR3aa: CSAREPTGGGNQPQHF

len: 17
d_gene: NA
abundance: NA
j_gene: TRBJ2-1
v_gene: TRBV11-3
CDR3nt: TGTGCCAGCAGCTCACCATTGAGGGGGGTGAAGGTGAATGAGCAGTTCTTC
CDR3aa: CASSSPLRGVKVNEQFF

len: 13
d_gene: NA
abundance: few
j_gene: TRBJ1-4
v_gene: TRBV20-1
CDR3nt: TGCAGTGCTCCGCAGGGGAATAATGAAAAACTGTTTTTT
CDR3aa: CSAPQGNNEKLFF

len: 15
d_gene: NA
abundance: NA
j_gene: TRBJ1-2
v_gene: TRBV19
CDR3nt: TGTGCCAGTATCGCAGGGACCTCAGCTAACTATGGCTACACCTTC
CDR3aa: CASIAGTSANYGYTF